The 26 T cell receptor beta chains listed next were all sequenced from one sample in a study of cytomegalovirus exposure and HLA in healthy donors. A multiplex PCR was run with 60 Vbeta primers and 13 Jbeta primers. Profiling relied on immunoSEQ multiplex PCR, and the TCRdb table lists in-frame clones only, not all of them. The table records 130,000 or so clones, around 70% of them present only once. Sequences were obtained from PBMCs. All receptors derive from a man younger than 40 in good health and CMV-seronegative.

A few counts support this clone. The J gene is TRBJ2-4, the V gene TRBV28; tentative D call: TRBD1 (5 bases). CDR1 and CDR2 (germline): MDHEN, SYDVKM. The V end lost 6 bases, the J end lost 3 bases, and 12 bases lay between the germline ends. The CDR3 runs 14 residues. CDR3 DNA sequence: TGTGCCAGCAGAAGTGACAGTGGCAAAAACATTCAGTACTTC. Its translation: CASRSDSGKNIQYF.

This clone came up once. The V gene is TRBV19, the J gene TRBJ2-1; TRBD2 might be the D (8 bases). The length of the CDR3 is 15 residues. Germline V gene lookup returns CDR1 LNHDA and CDR2 SQIVND (reference sequence). V was shortened by 6 bases and J by 5 bases, with 17 bases between the two germline ends. DNA of the CDR3: TGTGCCAGTAGGGCAGGGGGACTAGTCAACAATGAGCAGTTCTTC. Translated: CASRAGGLVNNEQFF.

V and J are TRBV7-9 and TRBJ1-4; 8 bases map to TRBD1. CDR3 length: 16 amino acids. Germline-derived CDR1 and CDR2 are SEHNR and FQNEAQ (reference sequence). Trimming took 4 bases from V and 5 from J; bases not matched to a gene: 9. This CDR3 reads CASSSGQGVYNEKLFF. The CDR3 DNA follows: TGTGCCAGCAGCTCCGGACAGGGAGTGTACAATGAAAAACTGTTTTTT.

The V gene is TRBV2, the J gene TRBJ1-2, with 7 bases that match TRBD1. V lost 6 bases to trimming and J lost 3 bases; unmatched junction nucleotides: 13. This CDR3 is built from 16 residues. Germline CDR1 is SNHLY and CDR2 is FYNNEI. In DNA form, the CDR3 reads TGTGCCAGCAGCTTAACGGACAGGACTTCTGACTATGGCTACACCTTC. Its protein is CASSLTDRTSDYGYTF. The variable domain in full, completed from reference TRBV2 and TRBJ1-2, reads EPEVTQTPSHQVTQMGQEVILRCVPISNHLYFYWYRQILGQKVEFLVSFYNNEISEKSEIFDDQFSVERPDGSNFTLKIRSTKLEDSAMYFCASSLTDRTSDYGYTFGSGTRLTVV.

Turning to this clone: Other nucleotide sequences from this sample produce the same CDR3. The J gene is TRBJ2-7, the V gene TRBV28, with 9 positions matching TRBD2. This CDR3 comprises 16 residues. V lost 3 bases, J lost 0 bases, and 6 bases stayed unmatched. CDR1 and CDR2 from the germline V gene are MDHEN and SYDVKM. For the CDR3, the DNA is TGTGCCAGCAGTTTCTCGCTAGCGGGACTCTCCTACGAGCAGTACTTC. Residues: CASSFSLAGLSYEQYF.

The J gene is TRBJ1-5, the V gene TRBV19; 7 bases are shared with TRBD1. The length of the CDR3 is 16 residues. Germline V CDR1 and CDR2: LNHDA, SQIVND (reference sequence). The V segment lost 5 bases and the J segment 3 bases; nucleotides outside the gene matches: 10. The CDR3 reads CASSPTTRGANQPQHF. In DNA, the CDR3 is TGTGCCAGTAGTCCAACGACCAGGGGGGCCAATCAGCCCCAGCATTTT.

The gene calls are TRBV7-2 and TRBJ2-5; D remains ambiguous. Germline V CDR1 and CDR2: SGHTA, FQGNSA. The CDR3 runs 11 residues. The germline V and J ends were trimmed by 4 bases and 3 bases, with 3 bases remaining between them. As DNA, the CDR3 is TGTGCCAGCAGCTCTAAAGAGACCCAGTACTTC. Amino acids: CASSSKETQYF.

This clone has a single count. This chain joins TRBV7-3 and TRBJ2-3; 7 positions agree with TRBD2. The germline gives CDR1 SGHTA, CDR2 FQGTGA. The CDR3 consists of 14 residues. The V segment lost 4 bases and the J segment 3 bases; nucleotides outside the gene matches: 4. This CDR3 is CASSSLAGTDTQYF. The CDR3 coding sequence is TGTGCCAGCAGCTCCTTAGCGGGTACAGATACGCAGTATTTT.

This chain joins TRBV6-5 and TRBJ2-7; 7 bases align to TRBD1. V shed 5 bases and J 0 bases; nucleotides not matched to a gene: 4. The CDR3 runs to 14 residues. The germline CDR1 and CDR2 sequences are MNHEY and SVGAGI. CDR3 DNA: TGTGCCAGCAGTCCAGGGGGTAGCTCCTACGAGCAGTACTTC. Its protein product is CASSPGGSSYEQYF.

This rearrangement joins TRBV7-2 to TRBJ2-3, with a weak D call TRBD2 (5 bases). Trimming pared 5 bases from V and 10 bases from J, leaving 19 bases between. CDR1 and CDR2 (germline): SGHTA, FQGNSA. The CDR3 has 14 amino acids. CDR3 amino acids: CASSPPAGRGPQYF. The CDR3 nucleotides are TGTGCCAGCAGCCCACCCGCGGGCAGAGGGCCGCAGTATTTT.

This clone was counted between two and nine times. The V gene is TRBV4-2, the J gene TRBJ2-2; tentatively, D is TRBD2 (6 bases). Looked up from germline, CDR1 is LGHNA and CDR2 is YNFKEQ. The CDR3 is 15 residues long. V was clipped by 1 base and J by 1 base, with 7 bases between them. In DNA, the CDR3 is TGTGCCAGCAGCCAAGCCGGGAGGAACACCGGGGAGCTGTTTTTT. This encodes CASSQAGRNTGELFF.

J is TRBJ2-1 and V is TRBV4-3, with 11 bases matching TRBD2. The CDR3 runs 14 residues. Trimming took 2 bases from V and 8 from J; bases not matched to a gene: 2. Germline CDR1 LGHNA, CDR2 YSLEER. The CDR3 sequence is CASSQTSGRDEQFF. For the CDR3, the DNA is TGCGCCAGCAGCCAAACTAGCGGGAGAGATGAGCAGTTCTTC.

This rearrangement joins TRBV6-6 to TRBJ1-5; D is perhaps TRBD1 (6 bases). The CDR3 contains 16 residues. Trimming left V 5 bases short and J 0 bases short, with 14 bases between. The germline CDR1 and CDR2 sequences are MNHNY and SVGAGI (reference sequence). Here the CDR3 reads CASSPRQADSNQPQHF. In DNA form, the CDR3 reads TGTGCCAGCAGTCCTCGACAGGCTGATAGCAATCAGCCCCAGCATTTT.

The V call is TRBV4-1, the J call TRBJ2-7, with 10 bases matching TRBD2. Germline V lookup: CDR1 MGHRA, CDR2 YSYEKL. V lost 3 bases to trimming and J lost 3 bases; unmatched junction nucleotides: 11. This CDR3 spans 17 amino acids. The CDR3 DNA is TGCGCCAGCAGCCAGACCTCCCGGACTAGCGGATACTACGAGCAGTACTTC. It translates to CASSQTSRTSGYYEQYF.

The chain carries TRBV7-3 and TRBJ1-1, with D perhaps TRBD1 (6 bases). CDR3 length: 14 residues. Trimming removed 2 bases from V and 4 bases from J, with 11 bases in between. Germline V gene lookup returns CDR1 SGHTA and CDR2 FQGTGA. The DNA of the CDR3 is TGTGCCAGCAGCTTACAACAGGGTGGCACTGAAGCTTTCTTT. Its translation is CASSLQQGGTEAFF.

For the CDR3, the DNA is TGTGCCAGCAGCTCCGGGGGAATCTCCTACAATGAGCAGTTCTTC. Protein: CASSSGGISYNEQFF. The chain has TRBV5-5 and TRBJ2-1; possibly TRBD2 for D (6 bases). The germline V and J ends were trimmed by 3 bases and 0 bases, with 10 bases remaining between them. This CDR3 region has 15 residues. Per the germline V gene, CDR1 is SGHKS and CDR2 is YYEKEE (reference sequence).

The CDR3 DNA follows: TGCAGTGCGGCTCCCCCGTTCTTC. The encoded protein is CSAAPPFF. The V gene is TRBV20-1, the J gene TRBJ2-1; D is uncertain. The CDR3 is made up of 8 amino acids. Germline lookup yields CDR1 DFQATT and CDR2 SNEGSKA (reference sequence). V shed 6 bases and J shed 15 bases, with 9 bases lying between them.

The gene calls are TRBV7-3 and TRBJ1-1; TRBD1 is a possible D gene (6 bases). Germline assignment: CDR1 SGHTA and CDR2 FQGTGA. V was pared by 5 bases and J by 0 bases, with 7 bases between. The CDR3 consists of 13 residues. The CDR3 nucleotides read TGTGCCAGCAGCCGGACAGTGAACACTGAAGCTTTCTTT. Its protein product is CASSRTVNTEAFF.

The V gene is TRBV6-1, the J gene TRBJ1-4, with D unclear. From germline, CDR1 is MNHNS and CDR2 SASEGT. V was clipped by 2 bases and J by 0 bases, with 13 bases between them. The CDR3 consists of 17 residues. CDR3 bases: TGTGCCAGCAGTGAACAGCTGGCCGGGACAACTAATGAAAAACTGTTTTTT. As protein: CASSEQLAGTTNEKLFF.

The rearrangement joins TRBV7-3 to TRBJ1-5; D is unclear. The CDR3 runs to 14 residues. V was clipped by 6 bases and J by 0 bases, with 9 bases between them. Looked up from germline, CDR1 is SGHTA and CDR2 is FQGTGA. CDR3 bases: TGTGCCAGCAGTACCGGTAATAGCAATCAGCCCCAGCATTTT. It encodes CASSTGNSNQPQHF.

This clone was detected only once. The chain recombines TRBV7-6 with TRBJ2-1; TRBD2 aligns across 9 bases. With 1 base clipped from V and 1 base from J, the junction kept 5 bases outside the gene matches. Germline lookup yields CDR1 SGHVS and CDR2 FNYEAQ. This CDR3 region has 17 residues. The CDR3 region is CASSLGGLAGSYNEQFF. The CDR3, as DNA: TGTGCCAGCAGCTTAGGCGGCCTAGCGGGATCCTACAATGAGCAGTTCTTC.

This sequence joins TRBV13 and TRBJ2-7, with a tentative D call TRBD2 (7 bases). The CDR3 has 13 amino acids. Trimming shortened V by 5 bases and J by 6 bases, and 14 bases separated the two germline ends. The V gene's germline CDR1 is PRHDT and CDR2 FYEKMQ (reference sequence). This chain's CDR3 is CASSMGGRSEQYF. The CDR3 nucleotides read TGTGCCAGCAGCATGGGGGGGCGGAGCGAGCAGTACTTC.

This rearrangement joins TRBV6-5 to TRBJ1-5; the D is unclear. V shed 0 bases and J shed 4 bases, with 10 bases lying between them. The V gene's germline CDR1 is MNHEY and CDR2 SVGAGI. The CDR3 spans 15 residues. In DNA, the CDR3 is TGTGCCAGCAGTTACTCGAACGGAGATAATCAGCCCCAGCATTTT. Encoded protein: CASSYSNGDNQPQHF.

The chain carries TRBV28 and TRBJ1-2; D gene unclear. In germline, CDR1 is MDHEN, CDR2 SYDVKM. This CDR3 spans 14 amino acids. V lost 5 bases to trimming and J lost 4 bases, with 14 bases between them. The CDR3 DNA reads as TGTGCCAGCAGTCCCACCCCACGACTCTATGGCTACACCTTC. This gives the protein CASSPTPRLYGYTF.

This chain connects TRBV7-8 to TRBJ2-1; 9 nucleotides line up with TRBD2. The CDR3 contains 15 residues. The V segment lost 1 base and the J segment 6 bases; nucleotides outside the gene matches: 4. Per the germline V gene, CDR1 is SGHVS and CDR2 is FQNEAQ. CDR3 bases: TGTGCCAGCAGCTTAGTAGCGGGAGTGGGCAATGAGCAGTTCTTC. Residues: CASSLVAGVGNEQFF.

The chain combines TRBV28 with TRBJ2-3, with TRBD2 matching over 8 bases. The CDR3 is made up of 16 amino acids. The V segment lost 8 bases and the J segment 3 bases; nucleotides outside the gene matches: 13. Germline CDR1 reads MDHEN; CDR2 reads SYDVKM. The CDR3 region has the DNA TGTGCCAGCGAGGGCCCGGGGACTAGTACGACAGATACGCAGTATTTT. Its translation is CASEGPGTSTTDTQYF.